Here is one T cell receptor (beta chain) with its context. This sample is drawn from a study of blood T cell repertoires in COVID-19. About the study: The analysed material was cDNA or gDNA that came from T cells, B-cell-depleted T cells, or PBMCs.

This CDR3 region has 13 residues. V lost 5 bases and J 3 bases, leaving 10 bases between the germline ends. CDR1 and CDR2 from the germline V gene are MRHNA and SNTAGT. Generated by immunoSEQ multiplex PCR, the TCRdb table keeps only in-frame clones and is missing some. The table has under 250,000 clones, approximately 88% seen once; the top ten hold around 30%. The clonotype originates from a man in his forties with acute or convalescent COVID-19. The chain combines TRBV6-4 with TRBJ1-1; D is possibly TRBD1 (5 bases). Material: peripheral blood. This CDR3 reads CASSLQEHTEAFF. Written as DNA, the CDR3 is TGTGCCAGCAGTTTACAGGAGCACACTGAAGCTTTCTTT.